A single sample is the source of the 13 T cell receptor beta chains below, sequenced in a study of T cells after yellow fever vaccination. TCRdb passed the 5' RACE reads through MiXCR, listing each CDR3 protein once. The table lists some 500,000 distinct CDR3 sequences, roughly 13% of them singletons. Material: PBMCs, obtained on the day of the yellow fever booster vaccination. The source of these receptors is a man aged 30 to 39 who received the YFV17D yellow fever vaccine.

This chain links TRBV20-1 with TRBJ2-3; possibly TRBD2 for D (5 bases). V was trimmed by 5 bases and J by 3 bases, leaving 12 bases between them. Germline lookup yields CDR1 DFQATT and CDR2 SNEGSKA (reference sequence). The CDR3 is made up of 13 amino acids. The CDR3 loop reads CSASRTVTDTQYF. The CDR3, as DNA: TGCAGTGCTTCCCGGACTGTGACAGATACGCAGTATTTT.

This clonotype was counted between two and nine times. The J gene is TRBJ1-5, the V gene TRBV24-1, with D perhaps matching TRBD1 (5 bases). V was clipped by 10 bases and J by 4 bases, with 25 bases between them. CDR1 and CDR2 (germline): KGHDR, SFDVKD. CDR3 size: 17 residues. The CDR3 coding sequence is TGTGCCACGCCCCGGTGGCAGGGAAGATGTAGGAATCAGCCCCAGCATTTT. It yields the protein CATPRWQGRCRNQPQHF.

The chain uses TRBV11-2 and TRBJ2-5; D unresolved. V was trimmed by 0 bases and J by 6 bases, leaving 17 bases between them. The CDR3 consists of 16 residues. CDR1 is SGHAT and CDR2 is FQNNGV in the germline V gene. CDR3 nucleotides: TGTGCCAGCAGCTTAGAAGTGGTGGTTAGCTTCAAGACCCAGTACTTC. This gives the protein CASSLEVVVSFKTQYF.

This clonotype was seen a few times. As DNA, the CDR3 is TGTGCCAGTAGGAGGGCGGCAAACACTGAAGCTTTCTTT. Protein product: CASRRAANTEAFF. The genes are TRBV6-6 and TRBJ1-1; D ambiguous. The CDR3 runs 13 residues. Deletions cut 9 bases from V and 2 bases from J, with 13 bases between. Per germline, CDR1 MNHNY and CDR2 SVGAGI (reference sequence).

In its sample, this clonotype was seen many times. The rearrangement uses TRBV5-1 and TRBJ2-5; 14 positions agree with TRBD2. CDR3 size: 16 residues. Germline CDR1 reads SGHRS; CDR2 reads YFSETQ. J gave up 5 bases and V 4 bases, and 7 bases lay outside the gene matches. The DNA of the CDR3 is TGCGCCAGCAGCCCAAGACTAGCGGGAGGGATTGAGACCCAGTACTTC. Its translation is CASSPRLAGGIETQYF. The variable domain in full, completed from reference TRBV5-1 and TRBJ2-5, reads KAGVTQTPRYLIKTRGQQVTLSCSPISGHRSVSWYQQTPGQGLQFLFEYFSETQRNKGNFPGRFSGRQFSNSRSEMNVSTLELGDSALYLCASSPRLAGGIETQYFGPGTRLLVL.

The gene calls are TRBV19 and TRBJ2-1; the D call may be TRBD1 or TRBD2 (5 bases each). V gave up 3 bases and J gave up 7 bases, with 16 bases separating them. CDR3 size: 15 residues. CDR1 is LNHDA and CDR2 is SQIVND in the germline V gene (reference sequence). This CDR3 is CASSILDGTKNEQFF. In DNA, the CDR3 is TGTGCCAGTAGTATTTTAGATGGGACGAAGAATGAGCAGTTCTTC.

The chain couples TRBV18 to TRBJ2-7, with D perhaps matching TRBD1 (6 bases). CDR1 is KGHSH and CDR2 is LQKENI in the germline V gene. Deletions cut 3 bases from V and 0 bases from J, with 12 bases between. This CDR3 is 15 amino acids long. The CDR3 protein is CASSPGSGASYEQYF. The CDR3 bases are TGTGCCAGCTCACCTGGGTCAGGGGCCTCCTACGAGCAGTACTTC. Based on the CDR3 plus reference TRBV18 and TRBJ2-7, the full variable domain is NAGVMQNPRHLVRRRGQEARLRCSPMKGHSHVYWYRQLPEEGLKFMVYLQKENIIDESGMPKERFSAEFPKEGPSILRIQQVVRGDSAAYFCASSPGSGASYEQYFGPGTRLTVT.

The CDR3 nucleotides read TGTGCCAGCAGTTTATTGGTTAGCGGGATTTATAATGAGCAGTTCTTC. Translating gives CASSLLVSGIYNEQFF. The chain joins TRBV27 to TRBJ2-1, with TRBD2 matching over 8 bases. J gave up 7 bases and V 1 base, and 9 bases lay outside the gene matches. In germline, CDR1 is MNHEY, CDR2 SMNVEV (reference sequence). The CDR3 spans 16 residues.

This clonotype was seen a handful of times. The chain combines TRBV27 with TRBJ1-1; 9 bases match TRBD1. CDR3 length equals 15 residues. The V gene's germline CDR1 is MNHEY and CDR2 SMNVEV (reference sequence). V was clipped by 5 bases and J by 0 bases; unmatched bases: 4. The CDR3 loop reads CASSTQGAVNTEAFF. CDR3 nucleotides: TGTGCCAGCAGTACACAGGGGGCGGTGAACACTGAAGCTTTCTTT.

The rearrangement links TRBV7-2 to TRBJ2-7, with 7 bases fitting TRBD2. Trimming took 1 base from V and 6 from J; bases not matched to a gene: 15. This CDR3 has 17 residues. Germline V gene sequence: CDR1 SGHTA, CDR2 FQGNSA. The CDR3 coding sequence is TGTGCCAGCAGCTTAGTTTCCACTCCGGGACTAAGTCGCGAGCAGTACTTC. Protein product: CASSLVSTPGLSREQYF.

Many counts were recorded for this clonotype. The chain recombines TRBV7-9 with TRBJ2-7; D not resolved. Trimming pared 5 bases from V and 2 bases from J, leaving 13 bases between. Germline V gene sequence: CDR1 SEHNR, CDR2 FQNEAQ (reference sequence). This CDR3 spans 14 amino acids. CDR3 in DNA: TGTGCCAGCAGCCGAAGGAACGAAACCTACGAGCAGTACTTC. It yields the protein CASSRRNETYEQYF. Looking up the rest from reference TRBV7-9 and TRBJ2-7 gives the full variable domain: DTGVSQNPRHKITKRGQNVTFRCDPISEHNRLYWYRQTLGQGPEFLTYFQNEAQLEKSRLLSDRFSAERPKGSFSTLEIQRTEQGDSAMYLCASSRRNETYEQYFGPGTRLTVT.

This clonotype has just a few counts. The CDR3 DNA sequence: TGTGCCAGCAGCTTAGTAAGCAGGGGTTTCGATGGCTACACCTTC. The encoded protein is CASSLVSRGFDGYTF. The chain is built from TRBV7-2 and TRBJ1-2; a possible D gene is TRBD1 (6 bases). V lost 1 base, J lost 6 bases, and 15 bases lay in between. Germline CDR1 and CDR2: SGHTA and FQGNSA. CDR3 length: 15 amino acids.

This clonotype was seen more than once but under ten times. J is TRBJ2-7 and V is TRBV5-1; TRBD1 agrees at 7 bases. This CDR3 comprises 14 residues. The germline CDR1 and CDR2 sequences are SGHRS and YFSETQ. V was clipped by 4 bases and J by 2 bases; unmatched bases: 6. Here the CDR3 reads CASSVGTATYEQYF. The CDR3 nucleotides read TGCGCCAGCAGCGTGGGGACAGCTACCTACGAGCAGTACTTC. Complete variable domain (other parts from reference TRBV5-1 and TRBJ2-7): KAGVTQTPRYLIKTRGQQVTLSCSPISGHRSVSWYQQTPGQGLQFLFEYFSETQRNKGNFPGRFSGRQFSNSRSEMNVSTLELGDSALYLCASSVGTATYEQYFGPGTRLTVT.